Sequencing of this T cell receptor (beta chain) was carried out in a study of human T cells and chemical hapten exposure. Study in general: The study patch tested 0.01% DPC on the upper back and read results at 6 days.

Losses at the gene ends were 6 bases for V and 1 base for J; bases not matched to a gene: 2. CDR1 is MNHEY, CDR2 SMNVEV, per germline (reference sequence). The CDR3 length is 14 residues. Each cDNA molecule in the library carried unique molecular identifiers. TCRdb analysed the RACE reads with MiXCR anew, one entry per CDR3 protein. The top ten clones hold 2% to 2.5% of a sample with around 380,000 distinct CDR3 sequences, approximately 4.4% of them seen once. General study results and limits: Counts of TCRs above 1 in 1000 frequency stayed unchanged with DPC sensitization.

Stated time point: patch test 1, 2 weeks after DPC sensitization. Noted treatment: therapeutic diphenylcyclopropenone sensitization with weekly scalp DPC. In every case, blood was obtained before the patch test was applied. About this clonotype: Its antigen is unknown.

The specimen was whole blood, collected in connection with sensitization to the hapten diphenylcyclopropenone (DPC). This clonotype originated in a woman aged 50 to 60 with alopecia areata. Some clones in this sample may be carry-over from other donors' samples. This sequence joins TRBV27 and TRBJ1-4; TRBD1 agrees at 7 bases. CDR3 sequence reads: CASSRQGTNEKLFF. As DNA, the CDR3 is TGTGCCAGCAGCCGACAGGGAACTAATGAAAAACTGTTTTTT.